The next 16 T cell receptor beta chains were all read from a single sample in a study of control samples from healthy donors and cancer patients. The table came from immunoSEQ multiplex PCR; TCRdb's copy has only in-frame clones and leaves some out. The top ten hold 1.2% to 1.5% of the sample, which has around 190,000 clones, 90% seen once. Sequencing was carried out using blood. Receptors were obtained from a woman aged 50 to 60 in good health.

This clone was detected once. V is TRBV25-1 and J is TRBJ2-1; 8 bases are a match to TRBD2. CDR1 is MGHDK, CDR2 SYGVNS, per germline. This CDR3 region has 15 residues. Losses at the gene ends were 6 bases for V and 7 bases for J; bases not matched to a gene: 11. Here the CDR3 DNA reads TGTGCCAGCAGCACTAGCGGCCCCGCGGGGAATGAGCAGTTCTTC. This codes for CASSTSGPAGNEQFF.

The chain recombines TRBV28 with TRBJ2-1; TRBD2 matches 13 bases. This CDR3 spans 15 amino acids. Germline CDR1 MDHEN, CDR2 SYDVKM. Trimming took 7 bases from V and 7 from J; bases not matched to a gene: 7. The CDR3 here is CASTLLGLAGNEQFF. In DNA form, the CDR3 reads TGTGCCAGCACTCTGCTGGGACTAGCGGGAAATGAGCAGTTCTTC.

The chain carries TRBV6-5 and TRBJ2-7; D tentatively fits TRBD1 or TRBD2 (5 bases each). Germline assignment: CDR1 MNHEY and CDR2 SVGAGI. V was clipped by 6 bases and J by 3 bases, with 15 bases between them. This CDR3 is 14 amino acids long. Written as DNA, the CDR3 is TGTGCCAGCAGAAGAACAGGACGGGGCTACGAGCAGTACTTC. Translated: CASRRTGRGYEQYF.

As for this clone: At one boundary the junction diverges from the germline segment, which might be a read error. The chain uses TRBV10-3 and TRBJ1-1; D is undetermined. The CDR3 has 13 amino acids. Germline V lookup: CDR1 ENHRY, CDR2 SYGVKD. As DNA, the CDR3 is TGTGCCATCAGTGAGTCGATAGTGTTAGGGCCAGACTTT. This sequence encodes CAISESIVLGPDF.

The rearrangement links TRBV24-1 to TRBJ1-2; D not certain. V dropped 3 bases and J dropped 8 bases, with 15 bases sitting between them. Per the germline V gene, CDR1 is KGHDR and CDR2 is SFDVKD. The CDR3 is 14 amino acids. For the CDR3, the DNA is TGTGCCACCAGTGATGTAACTACAGTCCGAGGCTACACCTTC. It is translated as CATSDVTTVRGYTF.

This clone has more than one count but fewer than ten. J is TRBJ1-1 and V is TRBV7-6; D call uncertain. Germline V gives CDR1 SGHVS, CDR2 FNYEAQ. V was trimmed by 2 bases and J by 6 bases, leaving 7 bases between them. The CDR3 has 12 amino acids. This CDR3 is CASSLLRSEAFF. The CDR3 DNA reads TGTGCCAGCAGCTTACTCCGTTCTGAAGCTTTCTTT.

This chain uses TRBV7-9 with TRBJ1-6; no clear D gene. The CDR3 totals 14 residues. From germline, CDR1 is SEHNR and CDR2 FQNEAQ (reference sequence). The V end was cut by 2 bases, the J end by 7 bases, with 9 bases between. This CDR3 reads CASSLSYGNSPLHF. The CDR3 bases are TGTGCCAGCAGCTTATCGTACGGGAATTCACCCCTCCACTTT.

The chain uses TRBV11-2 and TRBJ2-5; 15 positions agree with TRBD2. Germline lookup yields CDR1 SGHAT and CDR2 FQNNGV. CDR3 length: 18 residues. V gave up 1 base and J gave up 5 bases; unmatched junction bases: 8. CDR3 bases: TGTGCCAGCAGCTTAGGGACTAGCGGGAGGGCCCCAAGGGAGACCCAGTACTTC. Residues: CASSLGTSGRAPRETQYF.

Written as DNA, the CDR3 is TGTGCCAGCAGTGAAGCGCTTTTTCCCCAGGAGACCCAGTACTTC. Amino acid sequence: CASSEALFPQETQYF. V gene TRBV2 combines with J gene TRBJ2-5; D ambiguous. Trimming shortened V by 0 bases and J by 5 bases, and 13 bases separated the two germline ends. Per germline, CDR1 SNHLY and CDR2 FYNNEI. The CDR3 is 15 amino acids.

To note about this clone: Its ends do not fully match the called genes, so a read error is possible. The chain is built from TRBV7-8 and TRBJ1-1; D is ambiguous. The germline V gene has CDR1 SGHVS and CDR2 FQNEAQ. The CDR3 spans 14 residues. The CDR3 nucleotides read TGTGCCAGCAGCACACAGCGGCCGAACTCTGAAGCTTTCTTT. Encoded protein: CASSTQRPNSEAFF.

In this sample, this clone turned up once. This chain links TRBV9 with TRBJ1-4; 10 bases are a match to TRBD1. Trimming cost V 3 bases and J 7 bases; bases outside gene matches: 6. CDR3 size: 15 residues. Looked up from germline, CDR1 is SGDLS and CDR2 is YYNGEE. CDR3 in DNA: TGTGCCAGCAGCGCCTCAAGGACAGGGGGTGAAAAACTGTTTTTT. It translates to CASSASRTGGEKLFF.

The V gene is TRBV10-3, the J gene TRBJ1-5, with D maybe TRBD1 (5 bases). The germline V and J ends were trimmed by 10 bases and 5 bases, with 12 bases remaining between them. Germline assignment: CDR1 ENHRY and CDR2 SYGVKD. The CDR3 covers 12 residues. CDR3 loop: CATRGPDQPQHF. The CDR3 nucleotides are TGTGCCACCCGGGGCCCGGATCAGCCCCAGCATTTT.

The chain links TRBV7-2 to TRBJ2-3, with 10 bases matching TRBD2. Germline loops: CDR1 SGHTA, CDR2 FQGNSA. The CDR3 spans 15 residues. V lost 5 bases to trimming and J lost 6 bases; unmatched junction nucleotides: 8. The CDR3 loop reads CASSLSAGGRDTQYF. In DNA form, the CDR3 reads TGTGCCAGCAGCCTCTCAGCGGGGGGGAGGGATACGCAGTATTTT. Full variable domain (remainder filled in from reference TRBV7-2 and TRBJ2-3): GAGVSQSPSNKVTEKGKDVELRCDPISGHTALYWYRQSLGQGLEFLIYFQGNSAPDKSGLPSDRFSAERTGGSVSTLTIQRTQQEDSAVYLCASSLSAGGRDTQYFGPGTRLTVL.

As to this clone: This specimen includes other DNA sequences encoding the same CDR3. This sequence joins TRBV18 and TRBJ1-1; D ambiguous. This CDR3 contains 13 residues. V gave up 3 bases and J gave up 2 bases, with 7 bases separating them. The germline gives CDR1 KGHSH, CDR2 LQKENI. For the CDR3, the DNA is TGTGCCAGCTCACCCCAGCTAAACACTGAAGCTTTCTTT. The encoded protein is CASSPQLNTEAFF.

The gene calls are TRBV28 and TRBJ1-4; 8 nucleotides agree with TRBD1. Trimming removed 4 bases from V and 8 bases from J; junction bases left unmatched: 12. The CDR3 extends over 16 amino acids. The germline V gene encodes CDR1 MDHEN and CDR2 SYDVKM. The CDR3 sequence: CASSSPGGRTSEKLFF. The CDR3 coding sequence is TGTGCCAGCAGTTCCCCAGGGGGCCGGACGAGCGAAAAACTGTTTTTT.

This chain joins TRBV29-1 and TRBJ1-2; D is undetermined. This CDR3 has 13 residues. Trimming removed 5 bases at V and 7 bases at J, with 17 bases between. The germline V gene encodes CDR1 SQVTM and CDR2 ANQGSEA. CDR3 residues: CSVWLDPASGYTF. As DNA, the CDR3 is TGCAGCGTTTGGTTGGACCCGGCGAGTGGCTACACCTTC.